The 29 T cell receptor beta chains given below trace back to one sample, sequenced in a study of vaccination and CD4 T cells after COVID-19. Antigens for these TCRs are unknown. Oncomine TCR Beta short-read sequencing was applied to DNA from cultured CD4+ T cells. A single record per CDR3 protein comes from TCRdb applying MiXCR to the PCR reads. The repertoire consists of about 17,000 distinct CDR3 sequences, with less than 50% occurring once and the leading ten covering more than 7.5%. The sample's treatment: approximately nine-day PBMC culture with coronavirus spike peptide pools or control peptides (ViraFEST assay). Sequencing used CD4+ T cells from blood, cultured in vitro. The receptors stem from a human donor who had recovered from COVID-19.

The CDR3 sequence: CASRSTGSDTQYF. The CDR3 nucleotides read TGTGCCAGTAGATCTACAGGGTCTGATACGCAGTATTTT. The rearrangement links TRBV19 to TRBJ2-3, with D possibly being TRBD1 (6 bases). Looked up from germline, CDR1 is LNHDA and CDR2 is SQIVND (reference sequence). This CDR3 spans 13 amino acids. The V end was cut by 6 bases, the J end by 6 bases, with 13 bases between.

V usage is TRBV5-4 and J usage is TRBJ2-3, with 9 nucleotides matching TRBD1. With V trimmed by 4 bases and J by 5 bases, 11 bases remained unmatched. This CDR3 comprises 16 residues. Germline V gene lookup returns CDR1 SGHNT and CDR2 YYREEE (reference sequence). The CDR3 nucleotides are TGTGCCAGCAGCCCGTGGTCGGGACAGGGAGGAGATACGCAGTATTTT. This gives the protein CASSPWSGQGGDTQYF.

This chain connects TRBV9 to TRBJ2-1; TRBD1 agrees at 9 bases. This CDR3 region has 15 residues. The V and J ends lost 6 bases and 8 bases, in that order; junction bases with no gene match: 12. Germline V gene sequence: CDR1 SGDLS, CDR2 YYNGEE. The CDR3 is CASNPDGDRGDEQFF. The CDR3 region has the DNA TGTGCCAGCAACCCCGACGGAGACAGGGGGGATGAGCAGTTCTTC.

J is TRBJ1-3 and V is TRBV7-8; perhaps TRBD1 as D (6 bases). The CDR3 length is 14 residues. V was shortened by 7 bases and J by 0 bases, with 10 bases between the two germline ends. CDR1 SGHVS and CDR2 FQNEAQ come from the germline V gene. The CDR3 protein is CASIGDISGNTIYF. For the CDR3, the DNA is TGTGCCAGCATCGGGGACATCTCTGGAAACACCATATATTTT.

The V gene is TRBV6-5, the J gene TRBJ1-5; D is perhaps TRBD1 (5 bases). V was cut by 2 bases and J by 6 bases, with 11 bases left in between. CDR3 length equals 14 residues. Germline V gene lookup returns CDR1 MNHEY and CDR2 SVGAGI. This CDR3 is CASSYAREGQPQHF. The CDR3 coding sequence is TGTGCCAGCAGTTACGCCAGGGAGGGTCAGCCCCAGCATTTT.

The sample holds one count of this clonotype. The chain has TRBV5-1 and TRBJ2-1; 8 nucleotides match TRBD1. The CDR3 has 17 residues. Germline V gene data show CDR1 as SGHRS and CDR2 as YFSETQ. The J segment lost 0 bases and the V segment lost 4 bases, leaving 9 bases of the junction unmatched. CDR3 DNA: TGCGCCAGCAGCGCGGGGACAGGAAGGGACTCCTACAATGAGCAGTTCTTC. It encodes CASSAGTGRDSYNEQFF.

The chain joins TRBV12-3 or TRBV12-4 to TRBJ1-5, with a tentative D call TRBD1 (5 bases). The CDR3 has 15 amino acids. Trimming removed 7 bases from V and 2 bases from J, with 15 bases in between. CDR3 region: CASTRTGLGNQPQHF. CDR3 nucleotides: TGTGCCAGCACCAGGACGGGACTTGGCAATCAGCCCCAGCATTTT.

The chain recombines TRBV20-1 with TRBJ2-7; the D gene could be TRBD1 or TRBD2 (7 bases each). CDR1 DFQATT and CDR2 SNEGSKA come from the germline V gene (reference sequence). This CDR3 has 13 residues. The CDR3 DNA reads TGCACAGGGGGGGACTTGTATACCTACGAGCAGTACTTC. This codes for CTGGDLYTYEQYF.

DNA of the CDR3: TGTGCCAGCAGCAAGTGCCCTACAGTATTCACAGATACGCAGTATTTT. Translating it yields CASSKCPTVFTDTQYF. This rearrangement joins TRBV21-1 to TRBJ2-3; TRBD2 is the table's D call and was not checked against the DNA. TRBV21-1 is a known pseudogene. The CDR3 contains 16 residues.

V usage is TRBV29-1 and J usage is TRBJ2-3; TRBD2 matches 12 bases. J lost 2 bases, V lost 6 bases, and 6 bases had no gene match. The CDR3 covers 15 residues. CDR1 is SQVTM, CDR2 ANQGSEA, per germline. The CDR3 region is CSVLGLAGNTDTQYF. The CDR3 DNA follows: TGCAGCGTGCTCGGACTAGCGGGGAACACAGATACGCAGTATTTT.

The rearrangement uses TRBV7-8 and TRBJ2-5, with D unclear. V was clipped by 8 bases and J by 1 base, with 11 bases between them. From germline, CDR1 is SGHVS and CDR2 FQNEAQ. This CDR3 has 13 amino acids. This CDR3 reads CASGGRAQETQYF. The CDR3 nucleotides are TGTGCCAGCGGTGGTAGGGCCCAAGAGACCCAGTACTTC.

This clonotype was found a few times. This chain links TRBV25-1 with TRBJ2-5; 9 positions match TRBD2. Germline loops: CDR1 MGHDK, CDR2 SYGVNS. With 8 bases clipped from V and 2 bases from J, the junction kept 9 bases outside the gene matches. The CDR3 sequence is 15 residues long. The CDR3 reads CASSPGTSWQETQYF. The CDR3 bases are TGTGCCAGCTCGCCTGGGACTAGCTGGCAAGAGACCCAGTACTTC.

The V gene is TRBV15, the J gene TRBJ2-7, with 11 bases lining up with TRBD1. Unmatched junction bases numbered 10, after V lost 2 bases and J lost 7 bases. The CDR3 extends over 16 amino acids. Germline CDR1 LNHNV, CDR2 YYDKDF (reference sequence). The CDR3: CATSRNPGQGGAEQYF. CDR3 DNA: TGTGCCACCAGCAGAAATCCGGGACAGGGGGGGGCTGAGCAGTACTTC.

This clonotype occurred a few times. This sequence joins TRBV11-3 and TRBJ2-6; 8 bases are shared with TRBD1. CDR3 length equals 16 residues. J was trimmed by 4 bases and V by 5 bases; bases with no gene match: 7. Per germline, CDR1 SGHNT and CDR2 YENEEA. CDR3 loop: CASSGQGSSGANVLTF. The CDR3 DNA reads TGTGCCAGCAGCGGACAGGGATCCTCCGGGGCCAACGTCCTGACTTTC.

The CDR3 DNA is TGCGCCAGCAGCTTCGACGGACAGCCCAATCAGCCCCAGCATTTT. Its translation: CASSFDGQPNQPQHF. The chain recombines TRBV5-1 with TRBJ1-5; perhaps TRBD1 as D (6 bases). V was clipped by 2 bases and J by 3 bases, with 12 bases between them. Per the germline V gene, CDR1 is SGHRS and CDR2 is YFSETQ. The CDR3 runs 15 residues.

The chain joins TRBV6-1 to TRBJ2-5; D is unclear. The CDR3 loop spans 15 amino acids. Trimming removed 7 bases at V and 0 bases at J, with 15 bases between. Germline assignment: CDR1 MNHNS and CDR2 SASEGT. The chain's CDR3 is CASTRTGRNQETQYF. The CDR3 coding sequence is TGTGCCAGCACTCGGACCGGACGGAACCAAGAGACCCAGTACTTC.

The chain joins TRBV20-1 to TRBJ1-5; D unclear. Germline V CDR1 and CDR2: DFQATT, SNEGSKA (reference sequence). The germline V and J ends were trimmed by 7 bases and 2 bases, with 9 bases remaining between them. The CDR3 sequence is 12 residues long. CDR3 residues: CSVGLRNQPQHF. Here the CDR3 DNA reads TGCAGTGTGGGGTTGCGCAATCAGCCCCAGCATTTT.

The gene calls are TRBV4-1 and TRBJ2-3; D is uncertain. From germline, CDR1 is MGHRA and CDR2 YSYEKL. CDR3 size: 13 residues. The V end lost 4 bases, the J end lost 2 bases, and 7 bases lay between the germline ends. CDR3 nucleotide sequence: TGCGCCAGCAGCCGGTACCCCACAGATACGCAGTATTTT. Translating gives CASSRYPTDTQYF.

The genes are TRBV24-1 and TRBJ2-1; 7 bases are a match to TRBD2. CDR1 is KGHDR and CDR2 is SFDVKD in the germline V gene. V shed 3 bases, J shed 0 bases, and the junction held 4 bases outside the gene matches. The length of the CDR3 is 16 residues. For the CDR3, the DNA is TGTGCCACCAGTGATGAGAGCGGGAACTCCTACAATGAGCAGTTCTTC. Translating gives CATSDESGNSYNEQFF.

This clonotype has more than one count but fewer than ten. CDR3 nucleotides: TGCGCCAGCAGCCCCGGGCAAGGGGGCTATGGCTACACCTTC. It translates to CASSPGQGGYGYTF. The chain has TRBV4-1 and TRBJ1-2; possibly TRBD1 for D (6 bases). The CDR3 runs 14 residues. V was pared by 4 bases and J by 4 bases, with 13 bases between. Germline V gives CDR1 MGHRA, CDR2 YSYEKL.

The chain is built from TRBV6-2 or TRBV6-3 and TRBJ1-1, with a tentative D call TRBD1 (5 bases). This CDR3 region has 14 residues. The ends were cut back, 2 bases at V and 9 bases at J, with 16 bases in the middle. Germline V gene sequence: CDR1 MNHEY, CDR2 SVGEGT. In nucleotides, the CDR3 is TGTGCCAGCAGTTACCCCCAGGGCAGGGTGAAAGCTTTCTTT. This codes for CASSYPQGRVKAFF.

Sample share makes this clonotype medium-sized. This chain connects TRBV27 to TRBJ2-3, with TRBD2 matching over 10 bases. The CDR3 is 16 amino acids. Trimming took 7 bases from V and 3 from J; bases not matched to a gene: 10. Germline V gene sequence: CDR1 MNHEY, CDR2 SMNVEV (reference sequence). The CDR3: CASTSLAGDRTDTQYF. DNA of the CDR3: TGTGCCAGCACTTCCCTAGCGGGAGATCGGACAGATACGCAGTATTTT.

This clonotype was seen a handful of times. The V gene is TRBV10-3, the J gene TRBJ2-7, with D possibly TRBD1 on 5 matching bases. Deletions cut 7 bases from V and 0 bases from J, with 13 bases between. CDR1 is ENHRY, CDR2 SYGVKD, per germline. The CDR3 consists of 14 residues. The CDR3 loop reads CAITRTPSSYEQYF. In DNA, the CDR3 is TGTGCCATCACCCGGACACCCAGCTCCTACGAGCAGTACTTC.

The rearrangement joins TRBV3-1 to TRBJ1-1; 7 nucleotides agree with TRBD1. The V gene's germline CDR1 is LGHDT and CDR2 YNNKEL (reference sequence). The CDR3 is 13 amino acids. Unmatched junction bases numbered 5, after V lost 4 bases and J lost 6 bases. The CDR3 sequence: CASSLNRGAEAFF. The CDR3 DNA reads TGTGCCAGCAGCCTTAACAGGGGCGCTGAAGCTTTCTTT.

The chain employs TRBV19 and TRBJ2-3; the D is unclear. The CDR3 sequence is 14 residues long. Per germline, CDR1 LNHDA and CDR2 SQIVND (reference sequence). Trimming stripped 3 bases from V and 5 bases from J, with 12 bases between. Here the CDR3 reads CASSMLEFQDTQYF. The CDR3 DNA follows: TGTGCCAGTAGTATGTTAGAGTTTCAAGATACGCAGTATTTT.

The chain recombines TRBV24-1 with TRBJ2-5; 11 bases are a match to TRBD2. Losses at the gene ends were 3 bases for V and 5 bases for J; bases not matched to a gene: 10. The CDR3 totals 17 residues. Germline-derived CDR1 and CDR2 are KGHDR and SFDVKD. The CDR3 nucleotides are TGTGCCACCAGTGATCGGGCTAGCGGGAGGCTTGGGGAGACCCAGTACTTC. This codes for CATSDRASGRLGETQYF.

CDR3 sequence: CASSIGQGVDTQYF. The CDR3 DNA follows: TGTGCCAGTAGTATTGGACAGGGGGTGGATACGCAGTATTTT. The chain has TRBV19 and TRBJ2-3; TRBD1 agrees at 10 bases. The CDR3 spans 14 residues. The V gene end was trimmed by 3 bases and the J gene end by 6 bases; junction bases not matched to a gene: 3. Germline lookup yields CDR1 LNHDA and CDR2 SQIVND (reference sequence).

The rearrangement joins TRBV5-1 to TRBJ2-3, with a possible D match to TRBD2 (6 bases). The length of the CDR3 is 16 residues. Trimming shortened V by 1 base and J by 0 bases, and 12 bases separated the two germline ends. Looked up from germline, CDR1 is SGHRS and CDR2 is YFSETQ. The DNA for the CDR3 is TGCGCCAGCAGCTTGTCGGGGGAGGCTAGCACAGATACGCAGTATTTT. This gives the protein CASSLSGEASTDTQYF. Full variable domain (remainder filled in from reference TRBV5-1 and TRBJ2-3): KAGVTQTPRYLIKTRGQQVTLSCSPISGHRSVSWYQQTPGQGLQFLFEYFSETQRNKGNFPGRFSGRQFSNSRSEMNVSTLELGDSALYLCASSLSGEASTDTQYFGPGTRLTVL.

V gene TRBV20-1 combines with J gene TRBJ2-3, with 9 bases lining up with TRBD1. The germline V gene has CDR1 DFQATT and CDR2 SNEGSKA (reference sequence). The trim removed 1 base at V and 2 bases at J, leaving 4 bases unmatched. The CDR3 has 15 residues. CDR3 amino acids: CSARADRGNTDTQYF. The CDR3 DNA is TGCAGTGCTAGAGCGGACAGGGGCAACACAGATACGCAGTATTTT.